This is a list of T cell receptor beta chains from one sample in a study of shared clonotypes between healthy human individuals. Sequenced by immunoSEQ multiplex PCR; TCRdb stores in-frame clones only, minus some. The table has around 500,000 clones, 70% to 85% seen once. Material for sequencing was PBMCs. The origin of the receptors is a woman aged 40 to 50 in good health. Some clones in this sample may be carry-over from other donors' samples. Both conserved end residues are part of each CDR3. D genes are given only for firm matches. Size tells how often a clone was seen (once, few, many) or the class of an expanded clone, and some rows leave it out.

CDR3 length | J gene | V gene | D gene | clone size | CDR3 DNA | CDR3 protein
19 | TRBJ2-7 | TRBV28 | TRBD2 | few | TGTGCCAGCAGTTTATCGGGCCGGGGCTCCCTCGCTAGCGGGGACGAGCAGTACTTC | CASSLSGRGSLASGDEQYF
16 | TRBJ2-2 | TRBV5-5 | NA | NA | TGTGCCAGCAGCTTGGATTGGACTGCGAACACCGGGGAGCTGTTTTTT | CASSLDWTANTGELFF
13 | TRBJ1-1 | TRBV12-5 | NA | NA | TGTGCTAGTGGTTTGCAGGGGAACACTGAAGCTTTCTTT | CASGLQGNTEAFF
16 | TRBJ2-1 | TRBV30 | TRBD2 | NA | TGTGCCTGGAGTGACCCCCGGCTAGCGGCCTACAATGAGCAGTTCTTC | CAWSDPRLAAYNEQFF
15 | TRBJ2-2 | TRBV7-8 | NA | NA | TGTGCCAGCATCCCCCCGGGCGGGATCACCGGGGAGCTGTTTTTT | CASIPPGGITGELFF
18 | TRBJ1-2 | TRBV28 | TRBD1 | NA | TGTGCCAATTGGGGGCCGACAGGGGGCGACCTCTCCAACTATGGCTACACCTTC | CANWGPTGGDLSNYGYTF
14 | TRBJ1-1 | TRBV6-6 | NA | NA | TGTGCCAGCAGTGATTCCCGGGGGAACACTGAAGCTTTCTTT | CASSDSRGNTEAFF
13 | TRBJ1-2 | TRBV6-1 | NA | few | TGTGCCAGCAGTGAAGGAGACCCGGGGGGCTACACCTTC | CASSEGDPGGYTF
15 | TRBJ2-3 | TRBV5-1 | NA | NA | TGCGCCAGCAGCTTGGGGGTCGGGAACACAGATACGCAGTATTTT | CASSLGVGNTDTQYF
16 | TRBJ2-1 | TRBV7-3 | TRBD2 | NA | TGTGCCAGCAGCTTAAGGACTAGCGGGATTTTCGATGAGCAGTTCTTC | CASSLRTSGIFDEQFF
13 | TRBJ2-1 | TRBV7-9 | NA | NA | TGTGCCAGCAGCCGCCGGGAGTACAATGAGCAGTTCTTC | CASSRREYNEQFF
16 | TRBJ2-1 | TRBV7-9 | NA | NA | TGTGCCAGCAGCTCGGTTCAGTTTAGCTCCTACAATGAGCAGTTCTTC | CASSSVQFSSYNEQFF
16 | TRBJ1-4 | TRBV7-9 | NA | NA | TGTGCCAGCAGCTCCGGACGGGAGGACCGGTACGAAAAACTGTTTTTT | CASSSGREDRYEKLFF